The 26 T cell receptor beta chains reported below all come from one sample, sequenced in a study of radiation and T cells in renal cell carcinoma. Stated time point: baseline pretreatment blood. Treatment denoted: 15 Gy SBRT to primary tumor, nephrectomy 4 weeks later. Assay: immunoSEQ multiplex PCR; the TCRdb copy retains only in-frame clones and omits some. The sample has approximately 110,000 clones; approximately 80% are singletons. The sample in question was blood, obtained from a patient whose treatment included radiotherapy and nephrectomy. The receptors derive from a woman aged 55-70 years with renal cell carcinoma.

This sequence joins TRBV5-8 and TRBJ1-5, with 7 bases matching TRBD1. The germline CDR1 and CDR2 sequences are SGHTS and YDEGEE. V dropped 3 bases and J dropped 6; count of bases not matched to a gene: 12. The length of the CDR3 is 16 residues. The CDR3 DNA sequence: TGTGCCAGCAGCTACCCGACAGGGCAATTAAGTCAGCCCCAGCATTTT. Translated: CASSYPTGQLSQPQHF.

This chain uses TRBV19 with TRBJ1-1; tentative D call: TRBD1 (6 bases). The CDR3 sequence is 15 residues long. The ends were cut back, 3 bases at V and 0 bases at J, with 11 bases in the middle. Per germline, CDR1 LNHDA and CDR2 SQIVND (reference sequence). CDR3 protein: CASSMGGLMNTEAFF. CDR3 nucleotide sequence: TGTGCCAGTAGTATGGGGGGGCTGATGAACACTGAAGCTTTCTTT.

This clone is a singleton in its sample. The CDR3 loop reads CASTRGLANTGELFF. In DNA, the CDR3 is TGTGCCAGCACCAGAGGACTAGCGAACACCGGGGAGCTGTTTTTT. The genes are TRBV25-1 and TRBJ2-2; 7 bases are a match to TRBD2. The V and J ends lost 7 bases and 0 bases, in that order; junction bases with no gene match: 5. There are 15 residues in the CDR3. The germline V gene has CDR1 MGHDK and CDR2 SYGVNS.

The genes are TRBV11-1 and TRBJ1-1; weak D call: TRBD1 (6 bases). The ends were cut back, 0 bases at V and 5 bases at J, with 13 bases in the middle. Looked up from germline, CDR1 is SGHAT and CDR2 is FQDESV (reference sequence). The CDR3 spans 15 residues. The CDR3 loop reads CASSLAPGAGTEAFF. The CDR3, as DNA: TGTGCCAGCAGCTTAGCCCCGGGGGCCGGGACTGAAGCTTTCTTT.

The chain carries TRBV19 and TRBJ2-3, with a weak D call TRBD2 (6 bases). The germline V gene encodes CDR1 LNHDA and CDR2 SQIVND (reference sequence). With 5 bases removed from V and 2 bases from J, the gap between germline ends came to 14 bases. The CDR3 contains 15 residues. CDR3 sequence: CASSFRGANTDTQYF. The CDR3 region has the DNA TGTGCCAGTAGTTTCCGCGGGGCTAACACAGATACGCAGTATTTT.

This chain links TRBV6-1 with TRBJ1-6, with no clear D. The CDR3 has 12 residues. V lost 6 bases and J lost 8, with 8 bases in between. Looked up from germline, CDR1 is MNHNS and CDR2 is SASEGT. The CDR3 spells CASSPRDSPLHF. For the CDR3, the DNA is TGTGCCAGCAGCCCGAGGGATTCACCCCTCCACTTT.

The J gene is TRBJ1-5, the V gene TRBV5-1; D unclear. With 4 bases removed from V and 7 bases from J, the gap between germline ends came to 18 bases. The germline V gene encodes CDR1 SGHRS and CDR2 YFSETQ. The length of the CDR3 is 15 residues. The CDR3 DNA reads TGCGCCAGCAGCCGGGATCTCCAAATGGGGCAGCCCCAGCATTTT. Amino acid sequence: CASSRDLQMGQPQHF.

This clone was seen just once. V is TRBV5-5 and J is TRBJ1-6, with D maybe TRBD1 (5 bases). The V end was cut by 3 bases, the J end by 0 bases, with 13 bases between. The CDR3 spans 17 residues. The germline gives CDR1 SGHKS, CDR2 YYEKEE (reference sequence). The CDR3 bases are TGTGCCAGCAGCTCCGGACAATCCGGCTCCTATAATTCACCCCTCCACTTT. Protein sequence: CASSSGQSGSYNSPLHF.

This chain connects TRBV28 to TRBJ2-1; TRBD1 agrees at 10 bases. This CDR3 contains 14 residues. V shed 5 bases and J 8 bases; nucleotides not matched to a gene: 6. CDR1 MDHEN and CDR2 SYDVKM come from the germline V gene. The CDR3 loop is CASSPGTGVDEQFF. The CDR3, as DNA: TGTGCCAGCAGTCCCGGGACAGGGGTTGATGAGCAGTTCTTC. Filled out from reference TRBV28 and TRBJ2-1, the complete variable domain reads DVKVTQSSRYLVKRTGEKVFLECVQDMDHENMFWYRQDPGLGLRLIYFSYDVKMKEKGDIPEGYSVSREKKERFSLILESASTNQTSMYLCASSPGTGVDEQFFGPGTRLTVL.

In nucleotides, the CDR3 is TGTGCCAGCTCACTGAGAGACTCTGGAAACACCATATATTTT. It encodes CASSLRDSGNTIYF. The chain employs TRBV18 and TRBJ1-3; D remains unclear. Looked up from germline, CDR1 is KGHSH and CDR2 is LQKENI. CDR3 size: 14 residues. The germline V and J ends were trimmed by 4 bases and 0 bases, with 7 bases remaining between them.

The rearrangement uses TRBV18 and TRBJ1-5; no firm D call. Deletions cut 0 bases from V and 7 bases from J, with 10 bases between. Germline V gives CDR1 KGHSH, CDR2 LQKENI. The CDR3 spans 14 residues. CDR3 in DNA: TGTGCCAGCTCACCACCGGGCGGTGGACAGCCCCAGCATTTT. It is translated as CASSPPGGGQPQHF.

V is TRBV7-9 and J is TRBJ1-1; 7 nucleotides agree with TRBD1. The CDR3 sequence is 15 residues long. From germline, CDR1 is SEHNR and CDR2 FQNEAQ (reference sequence). V was clipped by 5 bases and J by 2 bases; unmatched bases: 8. CDR3 coding DNA: TGTGCCAGCAGCAAATTGGACAGGCCTAACACTGAAGCTTTCTTT. Its translation: CASSKLDRPNTEAFF.

The CDR3 sequence: CAINRDGNTEAFF. The CDR3 coding sequence is TGTGCCATCAACCGGGACGGGAACACTGAAGCTTTCTTT. The chain employs TRBV10-3 and TRBJ1-1, with D tentatively TRBD1 (5 bases). The length of the CDR3 is 13 residues. V was trimmed by 7 bases and J by 1 base, leaving 10 bases between them. Germline CDR1 is ENHRY and CDR2 is SYGVKD.

The chain couples TRBV5-5 to TRBJ2-7; D is unresolved. The CDR3 covers 13 residues. V shed 2 bases and J shed 0 bases, with 6 bases lying between them. Germline V gene lookup returns CDR1 SGHKS and CDR2 YYEKEE (reference sequence). The CDR3 reads CASSFDISYEQYF. The CDR3, as DNA: TGTGCCAGCAGCTTTGACATCTCCTACGAGCAGTACTTC.

The V gene is TRBV7-9, the J gene TRBJ1-5; the D is unclear. The germline V and J ends were trimmed by 3 bases and 0 bases, with 6 bases remaining between them. Per the germline V gene, CDR1 is SEHNR and CDR2 is FQNEAQ (reference sequence). CDR3 length: 14 amino acids. The CDR3 reads CASSFQYSNQPQHF. CDR3 bases: TGTGCCAGCAGCTTCCAGTATAGCAATCAGCCCCAGCATTTT. The variable domain in full, completed from reference TRBV7-9 and TRBJ1-5, reads DTGVSQNPRHKITKRGQNVTFRCDPISEHNRLYWYRQTLGQGPEFLTYFQNEAQLEKSRLLSDRFSAERPKGSFSTLEIQRTEQGDSAMYLCASSFQYSNQPQHFGDGTRLSIL.

V and J are TRBV2 and TRBJ1-2; tentatively, D is TRBD1 (5 bases). The CDR3 is made up of 14 amino acids. Germline lookup yields CDR1 SNHLY and CDR2 FYNNEI. V lost 4 bases and J 7 bases, leaving 16 bases between the germline ends. Here the CDR3 reads CASSAGPAISGYTF. DNA of the CDR3: TGTGCCAGCAGTGCGGGGCCAGCTATCTCTGGCTACACCTTC.

The chain links TRBV30 to TRBJ1-2; possible D gene TRBD1, 6 bases. There are 14 residues in the CDR3. The germline CDR1 and CDR2 sequences are GTSNPN and SVGIG (reference sequence). The V and J ends lost 0 bases and 6 bases respectively, with 14 bases between them. The DNA for the CDR3 is TGTGCCTGGAGTGTACTCCGGGGGCCTGATGGCTACACCTTC. Its translation is CAWSVLRGPDGYTF.

V and J are TRBV7-2 and TRBJ1-2; D uncertain. The CDR3 is 13 residues long. Germline V gene lookup returns CDR1 SGHTA and CDR2 FQGNSA. The germline V and J ends were trimmed by 1 base and 3 bases, with 6 bases remaining between them. CDR3 sequence (DNA): TGTGCCAGCAGCTTAGACGGGGACTATGGCTACACCTTC. Encoded protein: CASSLDGDYGYTF.

This rearrangement joins TRBV7-9 to TRBJ1-2, with D maybe TRBD1 (5 bases). Germline lookup yields CDR1 SEHNR and CDR2 FQNEAQ (reference sequence). The CDR3 is made up of 14 amino acids. V lost 5 bases and J 4 bases, leaving 14 bases between the germline ends. The DNA for the CDR3 is TGTGCCAGCAGCGGCAGCGGGGGTGGCTATGGCTACACCTTC. It specifies CASSGSGGGYGYTF. Supplemented by reference TRBV7-9 and TRBJ1-2, the full variable domain reads DTGVSQNPRHKITKRGQNVTFRCDPISEHNRLYWYRQTLGQGPEFLTYFQNEAQLEKSRLLSDRFSAERPKGSFSTLEIQRTEQGDSAMYLCASSGSGGGYGYTFGSGTRLTVV.

The gene calls are TRBV15 and TRBJ1-2, with 8 positions matching TRBD1. The CDR3 has 17 residues. Germline V gene sequence: CDR1 LNHNV, CDR2 YYDKDF (reference sequence). V lost 0 bases and J lost 6; bases outside the gene matches: 12. The CDR3 coding sequence is TGTGCCACCAGCAGAGATGGACAGGGATCAATCGCTAATGGCTACACCTTC. It translates to CATSRDGQGSIANGYTF.

The V and J genes are TRBV7-2 and TRBJ1-2, with D unclear. Trimming shortened V by 5 bases and J by 2 bases, and 9 bases separated the two germline ends. The CDR3 length is 13 residues. Germline V CDR1 and CDR2: SGHTA, FQGNSA. The CDR3 protein is CASSPRDNYGYTF. Written as DNA, the CDR3 is TGTGCCAGCAGCCCCCGCGACAACTATGGCTACACCTTC.

V gene TRBV2 combines with J gene TRBJ2-2; D unclear. CDR3 length: 14 amino acids. Per the germline V gene, CDR1 is SNHLY and CDR2 is FYNNEI. With 4 bases removed from V and 4 bases from J, the gap between germline ends came to 10 bases. The CDR3 region is CASSATAGTGELFF. CDR3 nucleotide sequence: TGTGCCAGCAGTGCAACAGCCGGCACCGGGGAGCTGTTTTTT.

This clone was observed a single time. CDR3 nucleotide sequence: TGTGCCAGCCCCCGAAATCCGGAATCGAACACTGAAGCTTTCTTT. Amino acid sequence: CASPRNPESNTEAFF. The chain employs TRBV6-5 and TRBJ1-1; D is uncertain. The CDR3 runs 15 residues. Germline V lookup: CDR1 MNHEY, CDR2 SVGAGI. Trimming removed 8 bases from V and 1 base from J, with 17 bases in between.

This clone was recorded at least ten times. This chain uses TRBV6-1 with TRBJ2-3, with TRBD2 matching over 7 bases. The CDR3 spans 13 residues. Germline V lookup: CDR1 MNHNS, CDR2 SASEGT. J lost 2 bases, V lost 8 bases, and 4 bases had no gene match. The DNA of the CDR3 is TGTGCCAGCGGACTAGGCCACACAGATACGCAGTATTTT. This sequence encodes CASGLGHTDTQYF.

The rearrangement links TRBV6-1 to TRBJ2-1, with TRBD1 matching 7 bases. V gave up 6 bases and J gave up 13 bases; unmatched junction bases: 12. This CDR3 region has 13 residues. Germline V lookup: CDR1 MNHNS, CDR2 SASEGT. CDR3 bases: TGTGCCAGCAGGGATTTTGACAGGGCAGGACAGTTCTTC. Protein sequence: CASRDFDRAGQFF.

This clone appeared a single time. This sequence joins TRBV7-3 and TRBJ2-7, with 8 positions matching TRBD1. The germline CDR1 and CDR2 sequences are SGHTA and FQGTGA. Trimming took 3 bases from V and 4 from J; bases not matched to a gene: 14. This CDR3 comprises 17 residues. The CDR3 loop reads CASSLDDRRDRCYEQYF. CDR3 bases: TGTGCCAGCAGCTTGGATGATAGGCGGGACAGGTGTTACGAGCAGTACTTC.